The clone carrying this T cell receptor (beta chain) was counted between two and nine times. Its antigen is unidentified. This entry comes from a study of a mutant IDH1 vaccine in newly diagnosed glioma. Study context: Averaging around 42 years of age, treated patients were around 60% male and approximately 38% female.

The time point here: week 5, during vaccination. Mutant IDH1 20-mer peptide, at 300 ug, made up each vaccine dose, with topical imiquimod. Data came from immunoSEQ multiplex PCR; TCRdb stores just in-frame clones and leaves some out. The sample holds about 51,000 clones, around 80% seen once. The TCR sequence derives from a woman aged 40 to 50 with glioma. Sequencing was performed on PBMCs, taken from a glioma patient whose treatment included an IDH1 peptide vaccine.

This CDR3 reads CASSFSTGYGAFF. The CDR3 region has the DNA TGTGCCAGCAGCTTCTCGACAGGGTATGGGGCTTTCTTT. This rearrangement joins TRBV7-9 to TRBJ1-1; 7 nucleotides align to TRBD1. The trim removed 3 bases at V and 11 bases at J, leaving 9 bases unmatched. Germline V gene sequence: CDR1 SEHNR, CDR2 FQNEAQ (reference sequence). The CDR3 spans 13 residues.